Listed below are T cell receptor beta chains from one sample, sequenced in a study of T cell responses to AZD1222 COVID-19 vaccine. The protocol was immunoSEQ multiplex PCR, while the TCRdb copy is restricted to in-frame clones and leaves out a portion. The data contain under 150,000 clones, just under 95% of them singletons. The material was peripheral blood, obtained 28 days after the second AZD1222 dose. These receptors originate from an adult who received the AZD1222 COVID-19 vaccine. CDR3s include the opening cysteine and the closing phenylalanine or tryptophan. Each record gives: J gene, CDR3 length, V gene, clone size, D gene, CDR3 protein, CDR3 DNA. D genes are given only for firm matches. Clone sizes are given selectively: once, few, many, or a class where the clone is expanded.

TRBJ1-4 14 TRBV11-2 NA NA CASSLIATNEKLFF TGTGCCAGCAGCTTAATTGCAACTAATGAAAAACTGTTTTTT
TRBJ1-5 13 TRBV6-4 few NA CASSDREGQPQHF TGTGCCAGCAGTGACAGGGAAGGTCAGCCCCAGCATTTT
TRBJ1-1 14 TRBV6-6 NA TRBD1 CASSLGQANTEAFF TGTGCCAGCAGCTTGGGACAGGCTAACACTGAAGCTTTCTTT
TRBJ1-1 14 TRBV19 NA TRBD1 CASSPRQGGTEAFF TGTGCCAGTAGCCCCCGACAGGGAGGAACTGAAGCTTTCTTT
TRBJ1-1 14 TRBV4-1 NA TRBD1 CASSQEGQGAPAFF TGCGCCAGCAGCCAAGAAGGTCAGGGGGCCCCAGCTTTCTTT
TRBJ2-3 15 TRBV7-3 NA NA CASSLTGHKTDTQYF TGTGCCAGCAGCTTAACGGGACACAAAACAGATACGCAGTATTTT
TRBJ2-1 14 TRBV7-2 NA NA CASSLDFTNNEQFF TGTGCCAGCAGCTTAGACTTTACCAACAATGAGCAGTTCTTC
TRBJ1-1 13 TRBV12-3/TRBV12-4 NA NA CASRGIANTEAFF TGTGCCAGCAGGGGTATAGCGAACACTGAAGCTTTCTTT
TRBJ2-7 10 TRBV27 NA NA CASSSYEQYF TGTGCCAGCAGTTCCTACGAGCAGTACTTC
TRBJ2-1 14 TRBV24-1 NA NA CATSDPSSYNEQFF TGTGCCACCAGTGATCCGAGCTCCTACAATGAGCAGTTCTTC
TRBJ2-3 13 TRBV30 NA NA CAWSVLFRVAQYF TGTGCCTGGAGTGTACTATTCAGGGTCGCGCAGTATTTT
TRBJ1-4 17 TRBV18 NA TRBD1 CASSRWDSQSTNEKLFF TGTGCCAGCTCACGATGGGACAGTCAAAGTACTAATGAAAAACTGTTTTTT
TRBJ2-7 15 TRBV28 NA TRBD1 CASSSGTGGVYEQYF TGTGCCAGCAGTTCCGGGACAGGGGGAGTCTACGAGCAGTACTTC
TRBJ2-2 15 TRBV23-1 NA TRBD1 CASRDPQGAGGELFF TGCGCCAGCAGGGACCCACAGGGGGCCGGCGGGGAGCTGTTTTTT
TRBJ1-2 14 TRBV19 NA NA CASSTRDLAYGYTF TGTGCCAGTAGTACAAGGGACCTGGCCTATGGCTACACCTTC
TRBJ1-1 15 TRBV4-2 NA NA CASSQDGQGLTEAFF TGTGCCAGCAGCCAAGATGGGCAGGGGCTCACTGAAGCTTTCTTT